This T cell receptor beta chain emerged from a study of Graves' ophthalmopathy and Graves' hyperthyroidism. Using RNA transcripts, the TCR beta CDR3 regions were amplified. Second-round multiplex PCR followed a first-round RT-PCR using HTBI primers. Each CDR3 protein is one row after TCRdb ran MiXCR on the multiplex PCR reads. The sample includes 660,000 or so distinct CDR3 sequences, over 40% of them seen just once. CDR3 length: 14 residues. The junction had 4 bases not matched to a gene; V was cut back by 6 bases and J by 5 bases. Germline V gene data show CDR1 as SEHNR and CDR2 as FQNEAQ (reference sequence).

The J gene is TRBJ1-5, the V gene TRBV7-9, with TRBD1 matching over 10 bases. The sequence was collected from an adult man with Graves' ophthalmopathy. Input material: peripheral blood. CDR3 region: CASRSGTGDQPQHF. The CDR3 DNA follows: TGTGCCAGCAGGTCTGGGACAGGGGATCAGCCCCAGCATTTT.